The table lists the clone carrying this T cell receptor (beta chain) with a few counts. As yet, its antigen is unknown. This sample stems from a study of shared clonotypes between healthy human individuals. Background on the study: The people who gave samples were a couple of women and a few men aged 18 to 49.

Measured with immunoSEQ multiplex PCR; TCRdb has only the in-frame clones, and not every one. The sample includes 450,000 to 500,000 clones, more than 75% of them seen just once. CDR1 MNHNS and CDR2 SASEGT come from the germline V gene. Trimming stripped 8 bases from V and 3 bases from J, with 16 bases between. The CDR3 sequence is 14 residues long. Study observations and caveats: Since donors were few, the genetic and exposure-history diversity represented was limited.

The healthy adult donors were HIV-negative and reported no recent acute infections or vaccinations. Among the donors, all were Caucasian adults who lived in Nashville, Tennessee. The sequence was collected from a woman aged 40 to 50 in good health. Some clones in this sample may be carry-over from other donors' samples. Sequenced input: PBMCs. The chain employs TRBV6-1 and TRBJ1-2; weak D call: TRBD1 (5 bases). In nucleotides, the CDR3 is TGTGCCAGCGGCTATGGGGGATTGTACTATGGCTACACCTTC. It is translated as CASGYGGLYYGYTF.